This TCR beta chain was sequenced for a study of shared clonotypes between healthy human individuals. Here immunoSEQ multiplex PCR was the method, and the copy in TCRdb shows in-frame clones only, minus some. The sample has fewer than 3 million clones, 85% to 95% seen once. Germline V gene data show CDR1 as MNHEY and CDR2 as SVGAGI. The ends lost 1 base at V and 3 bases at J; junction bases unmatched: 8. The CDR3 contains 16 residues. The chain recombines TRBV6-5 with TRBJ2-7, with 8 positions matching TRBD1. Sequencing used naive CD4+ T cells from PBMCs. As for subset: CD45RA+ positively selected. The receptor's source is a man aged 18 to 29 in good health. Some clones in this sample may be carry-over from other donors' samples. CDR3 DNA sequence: TGTGCCAGCAGTTACTTGGATGACAGGGGTGTCTACGAGCAGTACTTC. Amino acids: CASSYLDDRGVYEQYF.